Each of the 29 T cell receptor beta chains below was sequenced from the same sample in a study of blood T cell repertoires in COVID-19. Repertoires were generated with immunoSEQ multiplex PCR, while TCRdb's copy carries only in-frame clones and drops some. The repertoire holds 230,000 or so clones, with less than 90% as singletons. The sequenced sample consisted of PBMCs or T cells enriched from blood (not recorded which). The receptor source for this set is a woman aged 30 to 39 who had recovered from COVID-19.

The CDR3 region has the DNA TGTGCCAGCAGCTTAGATGGCCCCCCAGGCACAGATACGCAGTATTTT. Its translation: CASSLDGPPGTDTQYF. The chain is built from TRBV7-2 and TRBJ2-3, with D unresolved. The germline V gene has CDR1 SGHTA and CDR2 FQGNSA. The CDR3 length is 16 residues. V was clipped by 1 base and J by 1 base, with 12 bases between them.

The rearrangement links TRBV6-5 to TRBJ2-7; 7 nucleotides line up with TRBD1. Germline lookup yields CDR1 MNHEY and CDR2 SVGAGI. This CDR3 spans 14 amino acids. V lost 4 bases, J lost 4 bases, and 7 bases stayed unmatched. The CDR3 sequence: CASSSRDRGYEQYF. DNA of the CDR3: TGTGCCAGCAGTTCCCGGGACAGAGGTTACGAGCAGTACTTC.

This chain joins TRBV4-1 and TRBJ2-7; D might be TRBD2 (6 bases). CDR1 and CDR2 from the germline V gene are MGHRA and YSYEKL. The CDR3 extends over 14 amino acids. Trimming took 0 bases from V and 6 from J, leaving 12 bases between them. In DNA, the CDR3 is TGCGCCAGCAGCCAAGATAGGGAAGCGGGCGAGCAGTACTTC. Amino acids: CASSQDREAGEQYF.

This clone was picked up one time. The J gene is TRBJ2-1, the V gene TRBV2, with 9 bases matching TRBD2. From germline, CDR1 is SNHLY and CDR2 FYNNEI. This CDR3 has 17 residues. The V gene end was trimmed by 7 bases and the J gene end by 8 bases; junction bases not matched to a gene: 18. This CDR3 reads CASIPRSRAGGLYEQFF. The CDR3 nucleotides read TGTGCCAGCATCCCAAGGTCTCGAGCGGGGGGTTTGTATGAGCAGTTCTTC.

The rearrangement links TRBV7-8 to TRBJ2-7; 7 bases map to TRBD1. J gave up 3 bases and V 5 bases, and 4 bases lay outside the gene matches. CDR1 is SGHVS and CDR2 is FQNEAQ in the germline V gene. This CDR3 has 13 amino acids. In nucleotides, the CDR3 is TGTGCCAGCAGCCCGAACAGGGGCTACGAGCAGTACTTC. Its translation: CASSPNRGYEQYF.

CDR3 residues: CASSEFEGAEAFF. In DNA form, the CDR3 reads TGTGCCAGCAGTGAATTCGAAGGGGCTGAAGCTTTCTTT. The V and J genes are TRBV25-1 and TRBJ1-1; a weak D match, TRBD1 (5 bases). CDR3 length: 13 amino acids. Between the trimmed V and J ends, which lost 1 base and 6 bases, there was a span of 9 bases. Germline-derived CDR1 and CDR2 are MGHDK and SYGVNS.

V gene TRBV6-5 combines with J gene TRBJ1-1; the match to TRBD1 covers 8 bases. This CDR3 region has 14 residues. With 5 bases clipped from V and 8 bases from J, the junction kept 10 bases outside the gene matches. Germline values: CDR1 MNHEY, CDR2 SVGAGI. CDR3 nucleotide sequence: TGTGCCAGCAGTAGAGGACAGGGTGAGATGGAAGCTTTCTTT. Encoded protein: CASSRGQGEMEAFF.

This clone was observed a single time. This chain links TRBV13 with TRBJ1-1, with D perhaps TRBD1 (5 bases). Germline loops: CDR1 PRHDT, CDR2 FYEKMQ (reference sequence). The CDR3 is made up of 16 amino acids. V was shortened by 7 bases and J by 4 bases, with 22 bases between the two germline ends. The CDR3 coding sequence is TGTGCCAGCAACCTACAGGCCAGTTTTTGGAGCACTGAAGCTTTCTTT. Its protein product is CASNLQASFWSTEAFF.

The chain recombines TRBV7-8 with TRBJ2-1; 9 bases map to TRBD1. Germline CDR1 and CDR2: SGHVS and FQNEAQ. The CDR3 has 17 amino acids. The V gene end was trimmed by 1 base and the J gene end by 6 bases; junction bases not matched to a gene: 10. The CDR3 DNA is TGTGCCAGCAGCTTAGAAGGCGTGTGGGACAGGGTCAATGAGCAGTTCTTC. This sequence encodes CASSLEGVWDRVNEQFF.

The chain carries TRBV3-1 (or the pseudogene TRBV3-2) and TRBJ2-2; 7 bases are shared with TRBD2. The CDR3 loop spans 18 amino acids. Per germline, CDR1 LGHDT and CDR2 YNNKEL (reference sequence). J gave up 3 bases and V 0 bases, and 10 bases lay outside the gene matches. This chain's CDR3 is CASSQDSGSGEYTGELFF. DNA for the CDR3: TGTGCCAGCAGCCAAGATAGTGGAAGCGGGGAATACACCGGGGAGCTGTTTTTT.

The chain links TRBV7-7 to TRBJ2-1, with 13 bases lining up with TRBD2. V trimming: 5 bases; J trimming: 2 bases; junction bases outside the gene matches: 3. Germline V gives CDR1 SSHAT, CDR2 FNYEAQ (reference sequence). The CDR3 is made up of 16 amino acids. The CDR3 is CASSLGLAGAYNEQFF. CDR3 nucleotides: TGTGCCAGCAGCCTAGGACTAGCGGGGGCCTACAATGAGCAGTTCTTC.

The chain has TRBV15 and TRBJ1-4, with TRBD1 as a possible D gene (5 bases). Germline V CDR1 and CDR2: LNHNV, YYDKDF (reference sequence). The CDR3 spans 15 residues. V lost 3 bases, J lost 3 bases, and 11 bases lay in between. The DNA for the CDR3 is TGTGCCACCAGCAGCCACAGGACGGCTAATGAAAAACTGTTTTTT. It yields the protein CATSSHRTANEKLFF.

CDR3 sequence (DNA): TGTGCCAGCTCACCGAGCGCGGGGCAGGCTAATGAAAAACTGTTTTTT. It translates to CASSPSAGQANEKLFF. V is TRBV18 and J is TRBJ1-4; TRBD1 is a possible D gene (5 bases). CDR1 is KGHSH, CDR2 LQKENI, per germline. The CDR3 contains 16 residues. Trimming shortened V by 3 bases and J by 3 bases, and 14 bases separated the two germline ends. Supplemented by reference TRBV18 and TRBJ1-4, the full variable domain reads NAGVMQNPRHLVRRRGQEARLRCSPMKGHSHVYWYRQLPEEGLKFMVYLQKENIIDESGMPKERFSAEFPKEGPSILRIQQVVRGDSAAYFCASSPSAGQANEKLFFGSGTQLSVL.

The chain is built from TRBV27 and TRBJ1-3; D unclear. CDR1 MNHEY and CDR2 SMNVEV come from the germline V gene (reference sequence). V was shortened by 3 bases and J by 7 bases, with 16 bases between the two germline ends. The CDR3 is 15 amino acids. The CDR3 coding sequence is TGTGCCAGCAGTTTTCTTGGGCAGGCAGGCAACACCATATATTTT. Translated, it gives CASSFLGQAGNTIYF.

The V call is TRBV12-5, the J call TRBJ1-1; D is perhaps TRBD1 (5 bases). V was cut by 0 bases and J by 5 bases, with 13 bases left in between. The CDR3 has 15 residues. Germline CDR1 LGHNT, CDR2 FRNRAP. The CDR3 here is CASGLVRGVGTEAFF. CDR3 coding DNA: TGTGCTAGTGGTTTGGTACGGGGGGTAGGAACTGAAGCTTTCTTT.

The V and J genes are TRBV19 and TRBJ2-7; 9 bases fit TRBD2. The junction had 7 bases not matched to a gene; V was cut back by 3 bases and J by 7 bases. This CDR3 spans 14 amino acids. The germline CDR1 and CDR2 sequences are LNHDA and SQIVND (reference sequence). CDR3 amino acids: CASSIGGGAGEQYF. The DNA of the CDR3 is TGTGCCAGTAGTATTGGCGGGGGGGCGGGTGAGCAGTACTTC.

The chain carries TRBV7-9 and TRBJ2-7; the D gene is possibly TRBD1 (6 bases). CDR1 SEHNR and CDR2 FQNEAQ come from the germline V gene (reference sequence). The CDR3 has 17 residues. Trimming took off 1 base at V and 0 bases at J, with 16 bases between the two ends. Here the CDR3 DNA reads TGTGCCAGCAGCTTAGACACGTCAGGGGAGAGCTCCTACGAGCAGTACTTC. This sequence encodes CASSLDTSGESSYEQYF.

This rearrangement joins TRBV19 to TRBJ2-1; possible D gene TRBD1, 5 bases. There are 12 residues in the CDR3. Germline loops: CDR1 LNHDA, CDR2 SQIVND (reference sequence). Trimming removed 4 bases at V and 7 bases at J, with 8 bases between. The DNA of the CDR3 is TGTGCCAGTAGTACAAGGGGAAATGAGCAGTTCTTC. This sequence encodes CASSTRGNEQFF. Complete variable domain (other parts from reference TRBV19 and TRBJ2-1): DGGITQSPKYLFRKEGQNVTLSCEQNLNHDAMYWYRQDPGQGLRLIYYSQIVNDFQKGDIAEGYSVSREKKESFPLTVTSAQKNPTAFYLCASSTRGNEQFFGPGTRLTVL.

The chain carries TRBV19 and TRBJ1-2; maybe TRBD1 (5 bases). CDR1 and CDR2 (germline): LNHDA, SQIVND (reference sequence). The CDR3 has 14 amino acids. The V gene lost 4 bases and the J gene lost 2 bases, with 11 bases spanning the gap. CDR3 sequence: CASSTKRGNYGYTF. In DNA, the CDR3 is TGTGCCAGTAGTACCAAGCGGGGGAACTATGGCTACACCTTC.

The chain is built from TRBV5-4 and TRBJ2-7; the match to TRBD2 covers 8 bases. Trimming cost V 5 bases and J 4 bases; bases outside gene matches: 8. The CDR3 contains 14 residues. Germline CDR1 reads SGHNT; CDR2 reads YYREEE (reference sequence). The chain's CDR3 is CASSYRGGRYEQYF. The CDR3 DNA reads TGTGCCAGCAGTTATCGGGGGGGCAGATACGAGCAGTACTTC.

The chain employs TRBV19 and TRBJ2-1; perhaps TRBD1 as D (7 bases). V lost 2 bases to trimming and J lost 4 bases, with 15 bases between them. CDR1 and CDR2 from the germline V gene are LNHDA and SQIVND (reference sequence). This CDR3 spans 16 amino acids. CDR3 sequence reads: CASSISRGVGYNEQFF. CDR3 sequence (DNA): TGTGCCAGTAGTATATCCAGGGGGGTCGGATACAATGAGCAGTTCTTC. Variable domain in full (rest from reference TRBV19 and TRBJ2-1): DGGITQSPKYLFRKEGQNVTLSCEQNLNHDAMYWYRQDPGQGLRLIYYSQIVNDFQKGDIAEGYSVSREKKESFPLTVTSAQKNPTAFYLCASSISRGVGYNEQFFGPGTRLTVL.

The chain has TRBV9 and TRBJ1-2; the D gene is possibly TRBD1 (6 bases). CDR3 length: 16 amino acids. With 4 bases removed from V and 3 bases from J, the gap between germline ends came to 19 bases. Per germline, CDR1 SGDLS and CDR2 YYNGEE. DNA for the CDR3: TGTGCCAGCAGCCTCGGAGCGGGGGGCGTACACTATGGCTACACCTTC. Its translation: CASSLGAGGVHYGYTF.

The chain uses TRBV5-8 and TRBJ2-2, with TRBD1 identical over 7 bases. This CDR3 spans 15 amino acids. CDR1 SGHTS and CDR2 YDEGEE come from the germline V gene. V shed 3 bases and J 3 bases; nucleotides not matched to a gene: 5. CDR3 protein: CASSSGTAYTGELFF. CDR3 coding DNA: TGTGCCAGCAGCTCCGGGACAGCCTACACCGGGGAGCTGTTTTTT. Based on the CDR3 plus reference TRBV5-8 and TRBJ2-2, the full variable domain is EAGVTQSPTHLIKTRGQQATLRCSPISGHTSVYWYQQALGLGLQFLLWYDEGEERNRGNFPPRFSGRQFPNYSSELNVNALELEDSALYLCASSSGTAYTGELFFGEGSRLTVL.

The chain carries TRBV4-2 and TRBJ2-1; a weak D match, TRBD1 (5 bases). Per the germline V gene, CDR1 is LGHNA and CDR2 is YNFKEQ. Trimming cost V 0 bases and J 9 bases, with 18 bases left between them. This CDR3 region has 16 residues. CDR3 DNA: TGTGCCAGCAGCCAAGACGGGCCAGGGTCTTGGGGTGAGCAGTTCTTC. Amino acid sequence: CASSQDGPGSWGEQFF.

This clone was picked up a small number of times. This sequence joins TRBV6-5 and TRBJ1-6; 7 nucleotides align to TRBD1. J lost 5 bases, V lost 6 bases, and 4 bases had no gene match. Germline CDR1 is MNHEY and CDR2 is SVGAGI. This CDR3 is 14 amino acids long. DNA of the CDR3: TGTGCCAGCAGATACCAGGGGGATAATTCACCCCTCCACTTT. Amino acids: CASRYQGDNSPLHF.

This rearrangement joins TRBV2 to TRBJ2-7, with TRBD2 as a possible D gene (6 bases). The germline CDR1 and CDR2 sequences are SNHLY and FYNNEI. Trimming pared 8 bases from V and 3 bases from J, leaving 23 bases between. The CDR3 contains 16 residues. The chain's CDR3 is CASVGLRRGPGYEQYF. The CDR3 DNA reads as TGTGCCAGCGTGGGTTTGAGGCGGGGTCCCGGCTACGAGCAGTACTTC.

The chain has TRBV7-2 and TRBJ1-1; possibly TRBD1 for D (5 bases). The length of the CDR3 is 15 residues. Trimming left V 1 base short and J 0 bases short, with 9 bases between. The germline gives CDR1 SGHTA, CDR2 FQGNSA. The CDR3 bases are TGTGCCAGCAGCTTAGGGTCAGGGTTGAACACTGAAGCTTTCTTT. Translating it yields CASSLGSGLNTEAFF.

This clone was found once. V gene TRBV5-4 combines with J gene TRBJ1-1, with D possibly being TRBD1 (5 bases). V gave up 10 bases and J gave up 5 bases, with 24 bases separating them. This CDR3 has 15 amino acids. The germline V gene has CDR1 SGHNT and CDR2 YYREEE (reference sequence). CDR3 amino acids: CAGHPGRGVRTEAFF. The CDR3 DNA reads TGTGCCGGCCACCCTGGTCGGGGGGTAAGAACTGAAGCTTTCTTT. The full variable domain, in which reference TRBV5-4 and TRBJ1-1 provide the parts outside the CDR3, is ETGVTQSPTHLIKTRGQQVTLRCSSQSGHNTVSWYQQALGQGPQFIFQYYREEENGRGNFPPRFSGLQFPNYSSELNVNALELDDSALYLCAGHPGRGVRTEAFFGQGTRLTVV.

The chain employs TRBV4-3 and TRBJ2-7; 7 bases line up with TRBD2. CDR1 is LGHNA, CDR2 YSLEER, per germline. This CDR3 spans 15 amino acids. V dropped 3 bases and J dropped 3; count of bases not matched to a gene: 8. The CDR3, as DNA: TGCGCCAGCAGCCAGGACTGGGGGGGTGACTACGAGCAGTACTTC. Protein sequence: CASSQDWGGDYEQYF.